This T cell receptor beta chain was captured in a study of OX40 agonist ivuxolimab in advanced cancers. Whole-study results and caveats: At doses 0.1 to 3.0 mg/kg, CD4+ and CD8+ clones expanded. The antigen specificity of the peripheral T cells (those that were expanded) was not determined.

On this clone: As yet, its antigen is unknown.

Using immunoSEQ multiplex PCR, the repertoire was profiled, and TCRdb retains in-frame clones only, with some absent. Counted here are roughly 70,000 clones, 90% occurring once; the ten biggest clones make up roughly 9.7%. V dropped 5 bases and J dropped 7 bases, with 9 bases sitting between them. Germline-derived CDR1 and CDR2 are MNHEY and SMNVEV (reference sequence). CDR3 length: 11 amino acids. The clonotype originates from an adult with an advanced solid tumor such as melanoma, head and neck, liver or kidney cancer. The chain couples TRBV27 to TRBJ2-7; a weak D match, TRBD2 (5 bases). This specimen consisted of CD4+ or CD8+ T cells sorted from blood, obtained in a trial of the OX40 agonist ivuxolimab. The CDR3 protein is CASSRTGEQYF. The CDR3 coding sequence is TGTGCCAGCAGTAGGACTGGGGAGCAGTACTTC.